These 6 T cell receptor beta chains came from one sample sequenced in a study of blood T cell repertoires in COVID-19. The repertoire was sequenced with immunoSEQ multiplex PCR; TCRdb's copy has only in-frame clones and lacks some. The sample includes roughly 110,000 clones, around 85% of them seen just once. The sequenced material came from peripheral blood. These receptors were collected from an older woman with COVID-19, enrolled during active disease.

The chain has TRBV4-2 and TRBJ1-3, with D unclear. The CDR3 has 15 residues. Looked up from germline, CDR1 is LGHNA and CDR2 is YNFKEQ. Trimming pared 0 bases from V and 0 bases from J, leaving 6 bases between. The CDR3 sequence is CASSQDFISGNTIYF. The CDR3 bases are TGTGCCAGCAGCCAAGATTTCATCTCTGGAAACACCATATATTTT.

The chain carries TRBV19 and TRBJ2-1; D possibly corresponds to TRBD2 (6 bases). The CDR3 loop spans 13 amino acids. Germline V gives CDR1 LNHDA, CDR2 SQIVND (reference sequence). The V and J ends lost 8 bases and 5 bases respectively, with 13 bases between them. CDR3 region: CASGGKMHNEQFF. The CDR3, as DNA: TGTGCCAGTGGAGGGAAAATGCACAATGAGCAGTTCTTC.

The CDR3, as DNA: TGTGCCAGTTGGGGGCAGAGCTCTGGAAACACCATATATTTT. This translates into CASWGQSSGNTIYF. The chain links TRBV27 to TRBJ1-3, with D possibly TRBD1 on 6 matching bases. Trimming shortened V by 9 bases and J by 0 bases, and 12 bases separated the two germline ends. The CDR3 is made up of 14 amino acids. CDR1 and CDR2 (germline): MNHEY, SMNVEV (reference sequence).

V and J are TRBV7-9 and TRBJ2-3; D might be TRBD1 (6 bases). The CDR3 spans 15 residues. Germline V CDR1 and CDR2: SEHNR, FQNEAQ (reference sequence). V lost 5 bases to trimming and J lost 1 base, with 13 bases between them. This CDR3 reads CASSASGVGTDTQYF. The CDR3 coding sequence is TGTGCCAGCAGCGCCTCAGGGGTAGGCACAGATACGCAGTATTTT.

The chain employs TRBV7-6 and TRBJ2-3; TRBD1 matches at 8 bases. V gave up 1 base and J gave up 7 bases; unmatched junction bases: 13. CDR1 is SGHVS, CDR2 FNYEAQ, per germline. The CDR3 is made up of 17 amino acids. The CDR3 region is CASSLEAGTGGQNTQYF. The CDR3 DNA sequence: TGTGCCAGCAGCTTAGAGGCCGGGACAGGAGGACAAAATACGCAGTATTTT.

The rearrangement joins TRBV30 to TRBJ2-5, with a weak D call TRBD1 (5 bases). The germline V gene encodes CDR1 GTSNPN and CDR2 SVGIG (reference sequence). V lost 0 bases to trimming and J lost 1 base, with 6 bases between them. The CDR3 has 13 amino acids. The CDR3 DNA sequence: TGTGCCTGGAGTGTGGACATCCAAGAGACCCAGTACTTC. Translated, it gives CAWSVDIQETQYF.